This is a list of T cell receptor beta chains from one sample in a study of blood T cells in healthy people across ages. TCRdb re-called the 5' RACE reads with MiXCR, one entry per CDR3 protein. The data hold around 1,700,000 distinct CDR3 sequences, with 28% observed a single time. Specimen: blood. These receptors all come from a young woman in good health. Both conserved end residues are part of each CDR3. The D gene is left open where the match is weak. Clone size appears in some rows only: once, few, many, or a class for an expanded clone.

TRBJ2-7 - TRBV12-3/TRBV12-4 few CASSLAEAEQYF TGTGCCAGCAGTTTAGCGGAGGCAGAGCAGTACTTC
TRBJ1-4 TRBD1 TRBV7-2 - CASSFGTGGATNEKLFF TGTGCCAGCAGCTTCGGGACAGGGGGAGCAACTAATGAAAAACTGTTTTTT
TRBJ2-7 - TRBV29-1 few CSVVLGAGEQYF TGCAGCGTTGTACTCGGGGCGGGCGAGCAGTACTTC
TRBJ2-2 - TRBV11-3 - CASSPWDTGERFF TGTGCCAGCAGCCCATGGGACACCGGGGAGCGGTTTTTT
TRBJ2-7 - TRBV6-1 few CASIVGLSYEQYF TGTGCCAGCATCGTGGGGCTCTCCTACGAGCAGTACTTC
TRBJ1-1 - TRBV12-3/TRBV12-4 few CASSFQSEAFF TGTGCCAGCAGTTTTCAGAGTGAAGCTTTCTTT
TRBJ2-5 - TRBV18 many CASSPTRGETQYF TGTGCCAGCAGTCCTACAAGGGGAGAGACCCAGTACTTC
TRBJ2-1 TRBD1 TRBV29-1 - CSVALGQGYNGEQFF TGCAGCGTTGCCCTTGGACAGGGGTACAATGGGGAGCAGTTCTTC
TRBJ1-4 TRBD1 TRBV3-1 - CASSQGQGTNEKRFF TGTGCCAGCAGCCAAGGACAGGGGACTAATGAAAAACGGTTTTTT
TRBJ2-7 - TRBV20-1 - CSARGPRELTYEQDF TGCAGTGCTAGGGGGCCCAGGGAATTGACCTACGAGCAGGACTTC
TRBJ1-2 - TRBV12-3/TRBV12-4 few CASSSPGPGYTF TGTGCCAGCAGTTCTCCAGGGCCTGGTTACACCTTC
TRBJ2-7 - TRBV5-1 few CASSLSRESLYEQYF TGCGCCAGCAGCTTGTCCCGGGAGTCCCTCTACGAGCAGTACTTC
TRBJ2-1 - TRBV7-9 many CASSLSRDVGYNEQFF TGTGCCAGCAGCTTATCCCGGGACGTCGGTTACAATGAGCAGTTCTTC
TRBJ2-3 - TRBV5-8 - CASMKLGPTDTQYF TGTGCCAGCATGAAGTTAGGGCCCACAGATACGCAGTATTTT
TRBJ2-5 - TRBV5-4 once CASSSRLMSGTPQETQYF TGTGCCAGCAGCTCCCGGTTGATGTCCGGGACACCCCAAGAGACCCAGTACTTC
TRBJ1-2 - TRBV20-1 once CSATLPGQEGYTF TGCAGTGCCACCCTCCCGGGCCAAGAGGGCTACACCTTC
TRBJ2-2 - TRBV5-6 - CACKLLSGTGELFF TGTGCCTGCAAGCTCCTGTCGGGTACCGGGGAGCTGTTTTTT
TRBJ2-7 TRBD2 TRBV12-3/TRBV12-4 few CASSFGAGGGYEQYF TGTGCCAGCAGTTTTGGAGCGGGAGGCGGCTACGAGCAGTACTTC
TRBJ2-5 TRBD2 TRBV7-3 - CASRSRGGTQETQYF TGTGCCAGCAGGTCGCGCGGGGGGACCCAAGAGACCCAGTACTTC
TRBJ2-6 - TRBV2 few CASSALGSGASVLTF TGTGCCAGCAGTGCATTGGGGTCAGGGGCCAGCGTCCTGACTTTC
TRBJ2-1 - TRBV5-1 - CASSFPTSHNEQFF TGCGCCAGCAGTTTCCCTACTAGCCACAATGAGCAGTTCTTC
TRBJ2-1 TRBD2 TRBV5-6 - CASSITGTRIDAEQFF TGTGCCAGCAGCATCACCGGGACTAGGATTGATGCTGAGCAGTTCTTC
TRBJ1-1 - TRBV7-9 - CASSPSLGSGTEAFF TGTGCCAGCAGCCCATCCCTCGGCAGTGGCACTGAAGCTTTCTTT
TRBJ2-1 TRBD2 TRBV20-1 - CSARENGVLRLAGNNEQFF TGCAGTGCTAGAGAGAACGGAGTCCTTCGACTAGCGGGGAACAATGAGCAGTTCTTC
TRBJ2-5 - TRBV24-1 few CATSDPLETQYF TGTGCCACCAGTGACCCCTTAGAGACCCAGTACTTC